The clone carrying this T cell receptor (beta chain) was recorded only once. V lost 11 bases and J lost 6; bases outside the gene matches: 8. The CDR3 runs 13 residues. The data were taken from a study of blood T cell repertoires in COVID-19. Whole-study context: Acute-phase and convalescent COVID-19 samples originated in the United States, Italy and Spain.

Study processing details: By means of reference gene primer amplification, nucleated cell counts were estimated. Profiling relied on immunoSEQ multiplex PCR, and the TCRdb table lists in-frame clones only, not all of them. V and J calls and clone size are given by that table; D and trimming were obtained from the DNA. Found here are just over 350,000 clones, less than 90% of them singletons; the top ten hold 7.1%. Seattle researchers signed up patients amid active infection and tracked them longitudinally. The J gene is TRBJ2-1, the V gene TRBV12-3 or TRBV12-4; 9 bases are shared with TRBD1. Specimen: peripheral blood. The source of this sequence is a woman aged 55 to 70 with COVID-19, enrolled during active disease. This CDR3 is CACGQGRLNEQFF. Here the CDR3 DNA reads TGTGCCTGCGGACAGGGGCGGCTCAATGAGCAGTTCTTC.